This T cell receptor beta chain is from a study of blood T cells in healthy people across ages. The second PCR ran roughly 7 to 12 cycles with a sample-barcoded 5' primer and J-beta primers. A single record per CDR3 protein comes from TCRdb applying MiXCR to the 5' RACE reads. The table lists about 830,000 distinct CDR3 sequences, approximately 67% of them singletons. Whole-study findings and limits: More naive CD4+ cells and higher diversity marked long-lived donors relative to aged donors. Without sorted subsets, naive and antigen-experienced compartments could not be conclusively compared.

A remark on this clonotype: Antigen specificity is unknown.

CDR3 length: 13 residues. The germline gives CDR1 MNHEY, CDR2 SVGEGT. The rearrangement joins TRBV6-2 or TRBV6-3 to TRBJ2-7; unclear D gene. The J call is uncertain, as TRBJ2-5 better fits the DNA end. Sequencing was performed on blood. This receptor was obtained from a man aged 30 to 45 in good health. As DNA, the CDR3 is TGTGCCAGCAGTTTCCGACTCGGCGAGACCCAGTACTTC. It codes for CASSFRLGETQYF.